The rows below give T cell receptor beta chains drawn from one sample of a study of cytomegalovirus exposure and HLA in healthy donors. Sequencing used immunoSEQ multiplex PCR; TCRdb keeps in-frame clones, though not all of them. Of 150,000 to 200,000 clones in the sample, roughly four fifths were seen once. Source material: PBMCs. These receptors originate from a woman aged 18-29 years in good health and CMV-seronegative. Both conserved end residues are part of each CDR3. D genes are given only for firm matches. Clone size is stated in some rows and not others, as once, few, many or a class when expanded.

v_call	clone_size	d_call	j_call	cdr3_nt	cdr3_aa
TRBV27	-	-	TRBJ2-7	TGTGCCAGCAGTTTGTCTCTGACTGGGGAGCAGTACTTC	CASSLSLTGEQYF
TRBV7-9	-	TRBD1	TRBJ1-1	TGTGCCAGCAGCTTAGGGACAGGGACCAACACTGAAGCTTTCTTT	CASSLGTGTNTEAFF
TRBV28	-	TRBD2	TRBJ2-7	TGTGCCAGCAGTTTTCCGGGGGGGGACGGTAACTACGAGCAGTACTTC	CASSFPGGDGNYEQYF
TRBV6-5	-	-	TRBJ1-4	TGTGCCAGCAGTCCCGGGGTAGGAACTAATGAAAAACTGTTTTTT	CASSPGVGTNEKLFF
TRBV19	-	TRBD2	TRBJ2-2	TGTGCCAGTAGTCTCTGGCGGGAGTCTCAAGAGCTGTTTTTT	CASSLWRESQELFF
TRBV7-9	-	TRBD1	TRBJ1-5	TGTGCCAGCAGCTTAGCACGGACAGGGGGCGATCAGCCCCAGCATTTT	CASSLARTGGDQPQHF
TRBV5-6	-	-	TRBJ2-3	TGTGCCAGCAGCCCCAGCGGAACTAGCACAGATACGCAGTATTTT	CASSPSGTSTDTQYF
TRBV29-1	-	-	TRBJ2-3	TGCAGCCTCCAGAGGAGCACAGATACGCAGTATTTT	CSLQRSTDTQYF
TRBV9	-	TRBD2	TRBJ2-5	TGTGCCAGCAGCGTAGGCGGGGGGCGGGAGACCCAGTACTTC	CASSVGGGRETQYF
TRBV6-1	-	TRBD1	TRBJ1-5	TGTGCCAGCAGTGCCATCCAGACAGGGGGCAATCAGCCCCAGCATTTT	CASSAIQTGGNQPQHF
TRBV12-5	-	TRBD1	TRBJ1-2	TGTGCTAGTGGTTTCCCAGGGACAGGGTTAAACTATGGCTACACCTTC	CASGFPGTGLNYGYTF
TRBV10-2	-	TRBD2	TRBJ2-1	TGCGCCAGCAAGAAAACTAGCGGGAGTTCCAATGAGCAGTTCTTC	CASKKTSGSSNEQFF
TRBV7-2	-	-	TRBJ1-1	TGTGCCAGCAGCTTCCGGGTTGGGAACACTGAAGCTTTCTTT	CASSFRVGNTEAFF
TRBV7-9	-	-	TRBJ2-1	TGTGCCAGCAGCCAAGGACTAAACAATGAGCAGTTCTTC	CASSQGLNNEQFF
TRBV9	-	-	TRBJ2-5	TGTGCCAGCAGCGTAGGCGACTGGAGCAGTGAGACCCAGTACTTC	CASSVGDWSSETQYF
TRBV15	-	TRBD1	TRBJ1-2	TGTGCCACCAGCAGAGATCAGAAGGGGGCGGTTAACTATGGCTACACCTTC	CATSRDQKGAVNYGYTF
TRBV6-6	-	-	TRBJ2-3	TGTGCCAGCAGCCCCCCTGACGGGACAGATACGCAGTATTTT	CASSPPDGTDTQYF
TRBV15	-	TRBD2	TRBJ2-1	TGTGCCACCAGCAGATCGACTAGCGGGATTTGGAATGAGCAGTTCTTC	CATSRSTSGIWNEQFF
TRBV28	-	-	TRBJ2-7	TGTGCCAGCAGTTTTATTCGGCCAGGGGTCATTTATCGGGTAAGCTACGAGCAGTACTTC	CASSFIRPGVIYRVSYEQYF
TRBV4-1	few	-	TRBJ1-1	TGCGCCAGCAGCCCCAGGGGCATGAACACTGAAGCTTTCTTT	CASSPRGMNTEAFF
TRBV18	-	-	TRBJ1-6	TGTGCCAGCTCACCACGGGACACCCGCTCCTATAATTCACCCCTCCACTTT	CASSPRDTRSYNSPLHF
TRBV9	-	-	TRBJ2-7	TGTGCCAGCAGCGTAGCCGGAGATTTTTCCGAGCAGTACTTC	CASSVAGDFSEQYF
TRBV7-2	-	-	TRBJ2-3	TGTGCCAGCAGCCAAAGGGGGTCAGATACGCAGTATTTT	CASSQRGSDTQYF
TRBV27	-	-	TRBJ2-7	TGTGCCAGCAGGGTACGGGGGTCCTACGAGCAGTACTTC	CASRVRGSYEQYF
TRBV11-2	-	TRBD2	TRBJ2-1	TGTGCCAGCAGCTACGCAGCGGGAGTATCGTATAATGAGCAGTTCTTC	CASSYAAGVSYNEQFF
TRBV28	-	TRBD2	TRBJ2-1	TGTGCCAGCAGTTTAAGCCGCGGGAGGGCCCAGGGCTCCTACAATGAGCAGTTCTTC	CASSLSRGRAQGSYNEQFF
TRBV30	few	TRBD1	TRBJ1-1	TGTGCCTGGAGTTCGGCAGGGGGCACTGAAGCTTTCTTT	CAWSSAGGTEAFF
TRBV4-1	-	TRBD2	TRBJ2-1	TGCGCCAGCAGTCGACCGGGACTAAGCCTTAATGAGCAGTTCTTC	CASSRPGLSLNEQFF
TRBV15	-	TRBD2	TRBJ2-7	TGTGCCACCAGCAGCCCCGGCCAGCGGGAGAACAAGCAGTACTTC	CATSSPGQRENKQYF
TRBV6-5	-	TRBD2	TRBJ2-1	TGTGCCAGCAGGACGACTAGCGGGAGTGATGAGCAGTTCTTC	CASRTTSGSDEQFF
TRBV30	once	-	TRBJ2-2	TGTGCCTGGAGACGGACACTGAACACCGGGGAGCTGTTTTTT	CAWRRTLNTGELFF
TRBV2	-	TRBD2	TRBJ2-1	TGTGCCAGCAGGACTAGCGGGAGAGACAATGAGCAGTTCTTC	CASRTSGRDNEQFF
TRBV29-1	once	-	TRBJ1-2	TGCAGCGCCGGTTACAGGGACAATAACTATGGCTACACCTTC	CSAGYRDNNYGYTF